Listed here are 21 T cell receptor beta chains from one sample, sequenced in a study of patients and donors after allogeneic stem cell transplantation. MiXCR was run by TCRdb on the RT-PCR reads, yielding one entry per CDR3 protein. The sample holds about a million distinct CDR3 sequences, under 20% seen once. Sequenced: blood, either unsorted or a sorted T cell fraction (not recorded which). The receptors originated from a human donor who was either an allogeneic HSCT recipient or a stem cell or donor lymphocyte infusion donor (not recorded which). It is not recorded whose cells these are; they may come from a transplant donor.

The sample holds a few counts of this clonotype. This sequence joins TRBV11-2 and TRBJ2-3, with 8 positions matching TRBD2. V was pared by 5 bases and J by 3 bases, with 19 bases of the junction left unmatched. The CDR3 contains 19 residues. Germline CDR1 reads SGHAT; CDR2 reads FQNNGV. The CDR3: CASSLLRGGRGVITDTQYF. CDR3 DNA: TGTGCCAGCAGCCTGCTGAGGGGAGGGCGGGGGGTAATTACAGATACGCAGTATTTT. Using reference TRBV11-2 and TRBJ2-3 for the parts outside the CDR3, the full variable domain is EAGVAQSPRYKIIEKRQSVAFWCNPISGHATLYWYQQILGQGPKLLIQFQNNGVVDDSQLPKDRFSAERLKGVDSTLKIQPAKLEDSAVYLCASSLLRGGRGVITDTQYFGPGTRLTVL.

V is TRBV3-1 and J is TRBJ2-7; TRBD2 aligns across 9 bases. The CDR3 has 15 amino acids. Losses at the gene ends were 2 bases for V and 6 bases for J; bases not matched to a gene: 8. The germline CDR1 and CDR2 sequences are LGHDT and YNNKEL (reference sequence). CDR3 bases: TGTGCCAGCAGCCAATCAGGGCTAGCGGGATGCGAGCAGTACTTC. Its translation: CASSQSGLAGCEQYF.

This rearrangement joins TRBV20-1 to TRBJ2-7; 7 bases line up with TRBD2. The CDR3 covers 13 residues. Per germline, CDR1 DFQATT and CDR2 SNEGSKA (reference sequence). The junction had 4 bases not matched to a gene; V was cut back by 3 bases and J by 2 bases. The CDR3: CSARSGMTYEQYF. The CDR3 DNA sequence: TGCAGTGCTAGGAGCGGGATGACCTACGAGCAGTACTTC.

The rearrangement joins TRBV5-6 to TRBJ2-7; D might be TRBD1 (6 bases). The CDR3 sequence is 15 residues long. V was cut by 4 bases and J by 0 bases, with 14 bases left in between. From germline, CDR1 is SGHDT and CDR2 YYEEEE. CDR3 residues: CASSIGGQNSYEQYF. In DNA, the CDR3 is TGTGCCAGCAGCATAGGAGGACAGAACTCCTACGAGCAGTACTTC.

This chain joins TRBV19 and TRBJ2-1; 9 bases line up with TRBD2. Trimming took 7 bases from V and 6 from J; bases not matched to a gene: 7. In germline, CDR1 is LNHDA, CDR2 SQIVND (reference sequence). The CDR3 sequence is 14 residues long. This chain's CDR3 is CASKGGGAGNEQFF. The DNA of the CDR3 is TGTGCCAGTAAGGGCGGGGGGGCCGGCAATGAGCAGTTCTTC.

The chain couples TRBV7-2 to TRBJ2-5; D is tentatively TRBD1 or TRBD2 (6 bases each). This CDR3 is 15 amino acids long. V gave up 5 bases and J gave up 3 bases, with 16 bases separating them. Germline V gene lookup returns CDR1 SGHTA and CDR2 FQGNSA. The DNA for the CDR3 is TGTGCCAGCAGCACTAGGGGGAGGAAGGAAGAGACCCAGTACTTC. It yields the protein CASSTRGRKEETQYF.

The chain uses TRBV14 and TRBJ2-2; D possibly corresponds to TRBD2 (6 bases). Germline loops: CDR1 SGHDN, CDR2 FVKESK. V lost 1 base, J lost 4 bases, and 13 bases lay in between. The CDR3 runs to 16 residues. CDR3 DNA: TGTGCCAGCAGCCAAGTGACCCCGCGGGGCACCGGGGAGCTGTTTTTT. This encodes CASSQVTPRGTGELFF.

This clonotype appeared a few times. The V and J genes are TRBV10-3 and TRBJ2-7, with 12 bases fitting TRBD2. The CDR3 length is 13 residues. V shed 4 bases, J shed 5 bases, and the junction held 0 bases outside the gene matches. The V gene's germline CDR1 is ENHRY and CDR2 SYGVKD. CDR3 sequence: CAISASGRDEQYF. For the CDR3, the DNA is TGTGCCATCAGTGCTAGCGGGAGGGACGAGCAGTACTTC.

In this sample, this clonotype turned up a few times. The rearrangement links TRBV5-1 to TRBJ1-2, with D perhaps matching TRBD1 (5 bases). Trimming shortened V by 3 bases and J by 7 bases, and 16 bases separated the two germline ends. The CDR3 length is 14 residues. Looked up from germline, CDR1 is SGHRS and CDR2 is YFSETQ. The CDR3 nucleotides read TGCGCCAGCAGCTCATCTACGGGGGAAAGTGGCTACACCTTC. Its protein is CASSSSTGESGYTF.

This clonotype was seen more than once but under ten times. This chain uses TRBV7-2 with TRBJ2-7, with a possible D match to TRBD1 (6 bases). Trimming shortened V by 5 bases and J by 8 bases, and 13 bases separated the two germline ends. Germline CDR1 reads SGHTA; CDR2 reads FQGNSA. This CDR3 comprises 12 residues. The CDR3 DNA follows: TGTGCCAGCAGCCTTAGACAGGACAAGCAGTACTTC. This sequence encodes CASSLRQDKQYF.

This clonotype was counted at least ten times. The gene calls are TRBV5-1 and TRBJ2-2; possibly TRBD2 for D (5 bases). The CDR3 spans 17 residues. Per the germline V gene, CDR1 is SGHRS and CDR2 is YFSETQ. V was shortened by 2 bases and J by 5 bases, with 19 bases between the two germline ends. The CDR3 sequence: CASSFYRTGRGTGELFF. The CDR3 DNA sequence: TGCGCCAGCAGCTTCTACCGGACGGGGAGAGGAACCGGGGAGCTGTTTTTT.

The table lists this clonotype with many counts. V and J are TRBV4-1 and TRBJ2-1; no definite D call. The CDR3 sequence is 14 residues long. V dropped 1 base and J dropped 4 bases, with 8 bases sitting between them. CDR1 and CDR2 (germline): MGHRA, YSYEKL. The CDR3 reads CASSQAERYNEQFF. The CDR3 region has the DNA TGCGCCAGCAGCCAAGCGGAAAGGTACAATGAGCAGTTCTTC.

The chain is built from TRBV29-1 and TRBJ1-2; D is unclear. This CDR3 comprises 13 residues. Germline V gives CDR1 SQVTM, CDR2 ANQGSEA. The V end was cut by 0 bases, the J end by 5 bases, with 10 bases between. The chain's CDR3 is CSVEDGVGYGYTF. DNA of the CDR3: TGCAGCGTTGAAGATGGGGTAGGGTATGGCTACACCTTC.

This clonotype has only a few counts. CDR3 sequence (DNA): TGTGCCAGCAACCCGCTAGTAGGTGAGCAGTTCTTC. Its protein is CASNPLVGEQFF. The chain is built from TRBV2 and TRBJ2-1; no clear D. V lost 7 bases and J 9 bases, leaving 13 bases between the germline ends. CDR1 and CDR2 from the germline V gene are SNHLY and FYNNEI. CDR3 length: 12 residues.

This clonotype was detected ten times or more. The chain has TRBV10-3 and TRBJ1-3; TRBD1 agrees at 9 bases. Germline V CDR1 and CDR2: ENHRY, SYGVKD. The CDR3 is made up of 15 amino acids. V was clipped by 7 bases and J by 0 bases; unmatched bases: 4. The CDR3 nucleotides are TGTGCCATCAAGGGACAGGGCCACTCTGGAAACACCATATATTTT. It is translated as CAIKGQGHSGNTIYF.

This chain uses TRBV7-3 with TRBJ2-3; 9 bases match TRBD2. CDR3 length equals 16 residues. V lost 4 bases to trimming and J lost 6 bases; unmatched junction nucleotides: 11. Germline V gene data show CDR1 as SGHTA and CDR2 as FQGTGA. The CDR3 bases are TGTGCCAGCAGCTCCCAGGGCGGGGGGGCTATGGATACGCAGTATTTT. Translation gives CASSSQGGGAMDTQYF.

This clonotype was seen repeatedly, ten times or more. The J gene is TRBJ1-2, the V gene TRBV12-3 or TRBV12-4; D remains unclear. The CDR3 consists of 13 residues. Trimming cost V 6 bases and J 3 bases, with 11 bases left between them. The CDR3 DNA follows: TGTGCCAGCAGCGGCGACCTTTACTATGGCTACACCTTC. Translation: CASSGDLYYGYTF.

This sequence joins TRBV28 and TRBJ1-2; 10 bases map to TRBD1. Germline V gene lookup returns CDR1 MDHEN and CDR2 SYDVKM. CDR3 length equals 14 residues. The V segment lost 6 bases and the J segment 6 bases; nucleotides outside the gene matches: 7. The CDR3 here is CASREGTGVDGYTF. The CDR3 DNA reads TGTGCCAGCAGGGAAGGGACAGGGGTCGATGGCTACACCTTC.

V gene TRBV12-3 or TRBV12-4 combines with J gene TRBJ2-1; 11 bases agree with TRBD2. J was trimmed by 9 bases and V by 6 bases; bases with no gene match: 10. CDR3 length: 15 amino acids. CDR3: CASRLGLAGGSEQFF. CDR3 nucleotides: TGTGCCAGCAGGCTCGGCCTAGCGGGAGGTAGTGAGCAGTTCTTC.

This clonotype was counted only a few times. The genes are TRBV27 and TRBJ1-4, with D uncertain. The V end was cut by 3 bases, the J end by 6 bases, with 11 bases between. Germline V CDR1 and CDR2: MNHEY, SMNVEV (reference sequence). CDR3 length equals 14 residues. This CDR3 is CASSLRGFYEKLFF. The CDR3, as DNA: TGTGCCAGCAGTTTGCGAGGTTTCTATGAAAAACTGTTTTTT.

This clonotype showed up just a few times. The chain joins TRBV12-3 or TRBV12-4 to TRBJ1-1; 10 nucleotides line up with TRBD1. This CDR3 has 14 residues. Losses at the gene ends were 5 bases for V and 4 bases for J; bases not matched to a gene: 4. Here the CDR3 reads CASSEDRGGTEAFF. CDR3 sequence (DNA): TGTGCCAGCAGTGAGGACAGGGGGGGCACTGAAGCTTTCTTT.